A single sample is the source of the 18 T cell receptor beta chains below, sequenced in a study of T cells in Graves' hyperthyroidism and ophthalmopathy. RNA transcripts provided the source from which TCR beta CDR3 regions were amplified. The TCR CDR3 was amplified in a first-round RT-PCR using the HTBI primer set. MiXCR, applied by TCRdb to the multiplex PCR reads, yields one record per CDR3 protein. The sample includes approximately 300,000 distinct CDR3 sequences, roughly a fifth of them seen just once. Sequencing was performed on blood. The receptors derive from a man in his forties or fifties with Graves' ophthalmopathy.

This clonotype occurred many times. V is TRBV6-2 or TRBV6-3 and J is TRBJ1-5; the match to TRBD1 covers 12 bases. CDR1 and CDR2 from the germline V gene are MNHEY and SVGEGT. CDR3 length: 18 amino acids. The V segment lost 0 bases and the J segment 7 bases; nucleotides outside the gene matches: 10. CDR3 protein: CASSYSPGQGAQGQPQHF. Written as DNA, the CDR3 is TGTGCCAGCAGTTACTCTCCGGGACAGGGGGCGCAGGGGCAGCCCCAGCATTTT.

This sequence joins TRBV6-1 and TRBJ2-7, with 7 positions matching TRBD1. V lost 1 base, J lost 2 bases, and 11 bases stayed unmatched. The CDR3 is 17 amino acids. In germline, CDR1 is MNHNS, CDR2 SASEGT. The CDR3 coding sequence is TGTGCCAGCAGTGAAGGTGGTCTCCCTACAGGGGCCTACGAGCAGTACTTC. This encodes CASSEGGLPTGAYEQYF.

V gene TRBV14 combines with J gene TRBJ2-7; possible D gene TRBD2, 5 bases. Trimming shortened V by 5 bases and J by 4 bases, and 24 bases separated the two germline ends. Germline V gene sequence: CDR1 SGHDN, CDR2 FVKESK. CDR3 length: 17 residues. CDR3 DNA sequence: TGTGCCAGCAGCGTGACCTCGGGCGTCTTTAAGCGGTACGAGCAGTACTTC. Translated: CASSVTSGVFKRYEQYF.

V and J are TRBV5-1 and TRBJ1-1; 7 nucleotides match TRBD1. This CDR3 has 14 amino acids. Germline CDR1 SGHRS, CDR2 YFSETQ. The J segment lost 5 bases and the V segment lost 4 bases, leaving 8 bases of the junction unmatched. This CDR3 reads CASSPMTGQTEAFF. The CDR3 DNA is TGCGCCAGCAGCCCTATGACAGGGCAGACTGAAGCTTTCTTT.

This clonotype was seen at least ten times. This chain connects TRBV28 to TRBJ2-3; 8 nucleotides agree with TRBD2. V was clipped by 7 bases and J by 1 base; unmatched bases: 4. CDR3 length: 14 amino acids. Germline lookup yields CDR1 MDHEN and CDR2 SYDVKM. DNA of the CDR3: TGTGCCAGCATGGGTAGCGGGGGCACAGATACGCAGTATTTT. Translated, it gives CASMGSGGTDTQYF.

This clonotype came up a few times. This chain uses TRBV28 with TRBJ2-7; TRBD2 aligns across 7 bases. The CDR3 is 16 residues long. Germline CDR1 is MDHEN and CDR2 is SYDVKM. J was trimmed by 4 bases and V by 3 bases; bases with no gene match: 12. The CDR3 loop is CASSFSSGREQYEQYF. CDR3 DNA: TGTGCCAGCAGTTTCAGTTCGGGGAGGGAACAATACGAGCAGTACTTC.

The chain couples TRBV3-1 to TRBJ2-6, with a tentative D call TRBD2 (6 bases). V gave up 3 bases and J gave up 1 base, with 13 bases separating them. The CDR3 length is 17 residues. The germline gives CDR1 LGHDT, CDR2 YNNKEL (reference sequence). The CDR3 region has the DNA TGTGCCAGCAGCCACCACGCAGCGGGTTCTGGGGCCAACGTCCTGACTTTC. It yields the protein CASSHHAAGSGANVLTF.

This clonotype came up many times. The chain has TRBV5-1 and TRBJ2-1; 7 bases fit TRBD1. Germline lookup yields CDR1 SGHRS and CDR2 YFSETQ. This CDR3 region has 18 residues. The trim removed 0 bases at V and 4 bases at J, leaving 13 bases unmatched. Written as DNA, the CDR3 is TGCGCCAGCAGCTTGGGCCGCAGACAGGGAAGTAAGTACAATGAGCAGTTCTTC. Amino acids: CASSLGRRQGSKYNEQFF.

This clonotype was found many times. The rearrangement uses TRBV18 and TRBJ2-3; TRBD2 matches at 9 bases. This CDR3 is built from 19 residues. V trimming: 0 bases; J trimming: 3 bases; junction bases outside the gene matches: 13. Germline V gives CDR1 KGHSH, CDR2 LQKENI. CDR3 DNA sequence: TGTGCCAGCTCACCACCGGCCCTTGAGGGACTAGCCGAGACAGATACGCAGTATTTT. It codes for CASSPPALEGLAETDTQYF.

This chain connects TRBV7-9 to TRBJ1-6; no firm D call. V was clipped by 1 base and J by 9 bases, with 10 bases between them. CDR3 length equals 14 residues. From germline, CDR1 is SEHNR and CDR2 FQNEAQ (reference sequence). The CDR3 protein is CASSLGAEGSPLHF. Here the CDR3 DNA reads TGTGCCAGCAGCTTAGGGGCAGAAGGTTCACCCCTCCACTTT.

The chain has TRBV20-1 and TRBJ1-5; D gene ambiguous. Trimming stripped 4 bases from V and 4 bases from J, with 20 bases between. The CDR3 is 16 residues long. Germline values: CDR1 DFQATT, CDR2 SNEGSKA (reference sequence). In DNA, the CDR3 is TGCAGTGCTATTCGACTTCACTCCTCTCAGAATCAGCCCCAGCATTTT. Translating it yields CSAIRLHSSQNQPQHF.

This clonotype occurred a few times. CDR3: CASSQDDGVTGRYGELFF. The DNA for the CDR3 is TGTGCCAGCAGCCAAGATGATGGTGTGACAGGGAGGTACGGGGAGCTGTTTTTT. The chain couples TRBV3-1 to TRBJ2-2, with a possible D match to TRBD1 (7 bases). This CDR3 is built from 18 residues. Germline V gene lookup returns CDR1 LGHDT and CDR2 YNNKEL (reference sequence). Trimming shortened V by 0 bases and J by 7 bases, and 21 bases separated the two germline ends. Drawing the rest from reference TRBV3-1 and TRBJ2-2, the complete variable domain is DTAVSQTPKYLVTQMGNDKSIKCEQNLGHDTMYWYKQDSKKFLKIMFSYNNKELIINETVPNRFSPKSPDKAHLNLHINSLELGDSAVYFCASSQDDGVTGRYGELFFGEGSRLTVL.

This chain links TRBV7-9 with TRBJ1-5, with D unresolved. This CDR3 comprises 15 residues. Between the trimmed V and J ends, which lost 3 bases and 1 base, there was a span of 10 bases. Germline V gives CDR1 SEHNR, CDR2 FQNEAQ (reference sequence). CDR3: CASSLRDISNQPQHF. Written as DNA, the CDR3 is TGTGCCAGCAGCTTGAGAGACATAAGCAATCAGCCCCAGCATTTT.

The chain carries TRBV6-1 and TRBJ1-2, with 7 bases that match TRBD1. J lost 4 bases, V lost 5 bases, and 7 bases had no gene match. The germline V gene encodes CDR1 MNHNS and CDR2 SASEGT. There are 14 residues in the CDR3. The CDR3 loop is CASSNPTGSYGYTF. As DNA, the CDR3 is TGTGCCAGCAGTAACCCGACAGGGAGCTATGGCTACACCTTC.

In this sample, this clonotype turned up a few times. The V call is TRBV6-2 or TRBV6-3, the J call TRBJ2-2; D is uncertain. V gave up 0 bases and J gave up 5 bases, with 7 bases separating them. Germline-derived CDR1 and CDR2 are MNHEY and SVGEGT. This CDR3 has 14 amino acids. This CDR3 reads CASSYSRRTGELFF. In nucleotides, the CDR3 is TGTGCCAGCAGTTACTCGAGAAGGACCGGGGAGCTGTTTTTT.

The rearrangement links TRBV27 to TRBJ1-5; TRBD1 is a possible D gene (5 bases). This CDR3 is 15 amino acids long. With 7 bases removed from V and 0 bases from J, the gap between germline ends came to 13 bases. Germline assignment: CDR1 MNHEY and CDR2 SMNVEV (reference sequence). The CDR3 DNA sequence: TGTGCCAGCAAACGGCAGGGCAATAGCAATCAGCCCCAGCATTTT. Amino acids: CASKRQGNSNQPQHF.

This clonotype appeared many times. The rearrangement joins TRBV11-2 to TRBJ2-3; 11 positions agree with TRBD2. Per the germline V gene, CDR1 is SGHAT and CDR2 is FQNNGV. The CDR3 sequence is 16 residues long. Trimming took 3 bases from V and 1 from J; bases not matched to a gene: 3. This chain's CDR3 is CASSFIAGGGTDTQYF. For the CDR3, the DNA is TGTGCCAGCAGCTTTATAGCGGGAGGGGGCACAGATACGCAGTATTTT.

The chain recombines TRBV7-9 with TRBJ1-2, with D unresolved. Trimming pared 1 base from V and 6 bases from J, leaving 21 bases between. This CDR3 is 17 amino acids long. Looked up from germline, CDR1 is SEHNR and CDR2 is FQNEAQ (reference sequence). The CDR3 coding sequence is TGTGCCAGCAGCTTAGGCCCGACGGTGGTAGGAAAGGATGGCTACACCTTC. Amino acids: CASSLGPTVVGKDGYTF.